These 16 T cell receptor beta chains share one sample of origin, sequenced in a study of T cells after somatic rescue of genetic block. The repertoire was sequenced with immunoSEQ multiplex PCR; TCRdb's copy has only in-frame clones and lacks some. The data show around 50,000 clones, 96% seen once. Sequencing was carried out using peripheral blood mononuclear cells (PBMCs). The receptors come from a child in the first two years of life.

The chain combines TRBV5-1 with TRBJ1-1; 9 nucleotides match TRBD1. The V segment lost 4 bases and the J segment 10 bases; nucleotides outside the gene matches: 8. Germline CDR1 and CDR2: SGHRS and YFSETQ. The CDR3 totals 13 residues. The DNA for the CDR3 is TGCGCCAGCAGCCCGTGGACAGGGGTGGGAGCTTTCTTT. This gives the protein CASSPWTGVGAFF.

J is TRBJ2-3 and V is TRBV14; D is unclear. CDR3 length equals 15 residues. V lost 4 bases, J lost 3 bases, and 14 bases lay in between. The germline V gene encodes CDR1 SGHDN and CDR2 FVKESK. The CDR3 sequence: CASSLGQSFTDTQYF. CDR3 DNA: TGTGCCAGCAGCCTAGGCCAAAGCTTTACAGATACGCAGTATTTT. The full variable domain, with the rest looked up from reference TRBV14 and TRBJ2-3, is EAGVTQFPSHSVIEKGQTVTLRCDPISGHDNLYWYRRVMGKEIKFLLHFVKESKQDESGMPNNRFLAERTGGTYSTLKVQPAELEDSGVYFCASSLGQSFTDTQYFGPGTRLTVL.

The chain carries TRBV13 and TRBJ2-3, with unresolved D. Germline loops: CDR1 PRHDT, CDR2 FYEKMQ (reference sequence). This CDR3 has 15 residues. Trimming took off 2 bases at V and 1 base at J, with 10 bases between the two ends. CDR3: CASSLPHDRTDTQYF. CDR3 DNA: TGTGCCAGCAGCTTACCCCACGACCGCACAGATACGCAGTATTTT.

V gene TRBV6-4 combines with J gene TRBJ2-7; 15 bases agree with TRBD2. Germline V gene lookup returns CDR1 MRHNA and CDR2 SNTAGT. This CDR3 has 17 amino acids. After removal of 6 bases from V and 0 bases from J, the junction contained 6 bases not matched to a gene. The CDR3 sequence is CASRGLAGGCSSYEQYF. The CDR3 coding sequence is TGTGCCAGCAGGGGACTAGCGGGAGGATGTAGCTCCTACGAGCAGTACTTC.

This chain connects TRBV30 to TRBJ2-3; perhaps TRBD2 as D (6 bases). CDR3 length equals 14 residues. Germline V gene lookup returns CDR1 GTSNPN and CDR2 SVGIG (reference sequence). Trimming left V 4 bases short and J 2 bases short, with 13 bases between. The CDR3 DNA follows: TGTGCCTGGAACATAGGCGGGATCACAGATACGCAGTATTTT. Its translation is CAWNIGGITDTQYF.

This chain uses TRBV5-5 with TRBJ1-2; no reliable D call. The V end lost 0 bases, the J end lost 2 bases, and 14 bases lay between the germline ends. The germline V gene encodes CDR1 SGHKS and CDR2 YYEKEE (reference sequence). The CDR3 is 16 amino acids. The DNA for the CDR3 is TGTGCCAGCAGCTTGGGCCCAGGCACCATCAACTATGGCTACACCTTC. Translation gives CASSLGPGTINYGYTF.

The V gene is TRBV9, the J gene TRBJ2-5; 9 positions agree with TRBD1. V gave up 3 bases and J gave up 5 bases; unmatched junction bases: 2. Germline values: CDR1 SGDLS, CDR2 YYNGEE. The CDR3 runs to 13 residues. In DNA, the CDR3 is TGTGCCAGCAGCGGAGACAGGGGGGAGACCCAGTACTTC. This encodes CASSGDRGETQYF.

The rearrangement joins TRBV11-1 to TRBJ2-7, with D perhaps matching TRBD2 (5 bases). The germline CDR1 and CDR2 sequences are SGHAT and FQDESV (reference sequence). Trimming cost V 1 base and J 1 base, with 14 bases left between them. The CDR3 runs to 16 residues. The CDR3 sequence: CASSLESQWTSYEQYF. The CDR3, as DNA: TGTGCCAGCAGCTTAGAAAGTCAGTGGACTTCCTACGAGCAGTACTTC. The full variable domain, completed using reference TRBV11-1 and TRBJ2-7, is EAEVAQSPRYKITEKSQAVAFWCDPISGHATLYWYRQILGQGPELLVQFQDESVVDDSQLPKDRFSAERLKGVDSTLKIQPAELGDSAMYLCASSLESQWTSYEQYFGPGTRLTVT.

The chain is built from TRBV7-3 and TRBJ2-2; D possibly corresponds to TRBD1 (6 bases). The CDR3 totals 14 residues. Germline V CDR1 and CDR2: SGHTA, FQGTGA. Between the trimmed V and J ends, which lost 5 bases and 3 bases, there was a span of 10 bases. The DNA of the CDR3 is TGTGCCAGCAGCCTCTACAGGGACACCGGGGAGCTGTTTTTT. It specifies CASSLYRDTGELFF.

The V and J genes are TRBV6-1 and TRBJ2-7; TRBD2 aligns across 11 bases. The CDR3 is made up of 13 amino acids. CDR1 MNHNS and CDR2 SASEGT come from the germline V gene. V lost 7 bases to trimming and J lost 6 bases; unmatched junction nucleotides: 5. The CDR3 DNA reads as TGTGCCAGCATACTAGCGGGAGTCGGCGAGCAGTACTTC. Amino acids: CASILAGVGEQYF.

This clone was seen just once. V and J are TRBV27 and TRBJ2-5, with D unresolved. The CDR3 is made up of 13 amino acids. CDR1 and CDR2 (germline): MNHEY, SMNVEV (reference sequence). Trimming took 4 bases from V and 2 from J, leaving 8 bases between them. CDR3 region: CASSSSFQETQYF. The CDR3, as DNA: TGTGCCAGCAGTTCCTCGTTTCAAGAGACCCAGTACTTC.

The chain couples TRBV28 to TRBJ1-1; 9 positions agree with TRBD1. Germline V gene data show CDR1 as MDHEN and CDR2 as SYDVKM. J lost 8 bases, V lost 5 bases, and 3 bases had no gene match. There are 12 residues in the CDR3. The CDR3 here is CASSPGTGEAFF. The CDR3 coding sequence is TGTGCCAGCAGTCCGGGGACAGGGGAAGCTTTCTTT.

This chain connects TRBV4-2 to TRBJ1-5, with D tentatively TRBD1 (6 bases). CDR3 length equals 14 residues. The V gene lost 1 base and the J gene lost 2 bases, with 6 bases spanning the gap. The germline CDR1 and CDR2 sequences are LGHNA and YNFKEQ. The CDR3 is CASSQGQGNQPQHF. CDR3 DNA: TGTGCCAGCAGCCAAGGACAGGGCAATCAGCCCCAGCATTTT.

The chain links TRBV6-5 to TRBJ1-2; TRBD1 matches 7 bases. J lost 5 bases, V lost 4 bases, and 4 bases had no gene match. CDR3 length equals 13 residues. CDR1 is MNHEY and CDR2 is SVGAGI in the germline V gene. The CDR3 nucleotides are TGTGCCAGCAGTTCGGCAGGGGGGTATGGCTACACCTTC. Its translation is CASSSAGGYGYTF.

The V call is TRBV6-6, the J call TRBJ2-3; tentatively, D is TRBD1 (6 bases). Per the germline V gene, CDR1 is MNHNY and CDR2 is SVGAGI (reference sequence). V gave up 6 bases and J gave up 2 bases, with 12 bases separating them. This CDR3 has 14 amino acids. The CDR3 protein is CASSAGTNTDTQYF. Written as DNA, the CDR3 is TGTGCCAGCAGCGCCGGGACAAACACAGATACGCAGTATTTT.

The chain carries TRBV6-1 and TRBJ2-2; D uncertain. Germline CDR1 and CDR2: MNHNS and SASEGT. Trimming cost V 6 bases and J 5 bases, with 4 bases left between them. The CDR3 loop spans 11 amino acids. The CDR3 DNA follows: TGTGCCAGCAGAATGACCGGGGAGCTGTTTTTT. It specifies CASRMTGELFF.